The sequence of this TCR beta chain was determined in a study of OX40 agonist ivuxolimab in advanced cancers. Looked up from germline, CDR1 is MNHNS and CDR2 is SASEGT. The CDR3 is made up of 18 amino acids. Trimming took off 1 base at V and 0 bases at J, with 17 bases between the two ends. Profiled with immunoSEQ multiplex PCR; TCRdb holds only in-frame clones, not every one. The sample has 34,000 or so clones; 80% to 90% are singletons. This receptor was identified in an adult with an advanced solid tumor such as melanoma, head and neck, liver or kidney cancer. The chain couples TRBV6-1 to TRBJ2-3; TRBD2 is a possible D gene (6 bases). Specimen: CD4+ or CD8+ T cells sorted from blood, collected in a trial of the OX40 agonist ivuxolimab. DNA for the CDR3: TGTGCCAGCAGTGAAGGAGTAGGGAGCGGGCGAAGCACAGATACGCAGTATTTT. It codes for CASSEGVGSGRSTDTQYF.